Listed below are T cell receptor beta chains from one sample, sequenced in a study of Ad26.COV2.S vaccination and SARS-CoV-2 variants. TCRdb's copy holds only in-frame clones and misses some; the assay was immunoSEQ multiplex PCR. The table includes 300,000 to 400,000 clones, 88% detected once. The sample was peripheral blood, taken in a trial of Ad26.COV2.S vaccine versus placebo. These receptors were obtained from a person between 18 and 65 years old who received the Ad26.COV2.S COVID-19 vaccine or a placebo. CDR3s include the opening cysteine and the closing phenylalanine or tryptophan. The order of the fields is D gene, J gene, V gene, clone size, CDR3 protein, CDR3 DNA. D genes are given only for firm matches. Expanded clones are given a class, and other clones once, few, many or no size at all.

d_gene: TRBD1
j_gene: TRBJ2-2
v_gene: TRBV4-1
abundance: .
CDR3aa: CASSQEKGAGTGELFF
CDR3nt: TGCGCCAGCAGCCAAGAAAAGGGGGCGGGCACCGGGGAGCTGTTTTTT

d_gene: .
j_gene: TRBJ1-5
v_gene: TRBV28
abundance: .
CDR3aa: CASRKGGGNQPQHF
CDR3nt: TGTGCCAGCAGGAAGGGGGGGGGCAATCAGCCCCAGCATTTT

d_gene: .
j_gene: TRBJ1-4
v_gene: TRBV5-1
abundance: .
CDR3aa: CASSLIGKNEKLFF
CDR3nt: TGCGCCAGCAGCTTGATCGGGAAGAATGAAAAACTGTTTTTT

d_gene: .
j_gene: TRBJ2-1
v_gene: TRBV5-1
abundance: few
CDR3aa: CASSAVTGTLGQNEQFF
CDR3nt: TGCGCCAGCAGCGCGGTGACCGGGACCCTAGGACAGAATGAGCAGTTCTTC

d_gene: .
j_gene: TRBJ1-2
v_gene: TRBV12-3/TRBV12-4
abundance: .
CDR3aa: CASSLEHNYGYTF
CDR3nt: TGTGCCAGCAGTTTAGAGCATAACTATGGCTACACCTTC

d_gene: .
j_gene: TRBJ1-1
v_gene: TRBV7-8
abundance: .
CDR3aa: CASSLVFQRRAEAFF
CDR3nt: TGTGCCAGCAGCTTAGTTTTCCAGAGAAGGGCTGAAGCTTTCTTT

d_gene: TRBD2
j_gene: TRBJ2-1
v_gene: TRBV5-1
abundance: .
CDR3aa: CASSLRTSGGDEQFF
CDR3nt: TGCGCCAGCAGCTTGAGGACTAGCGGGGGTGATGAGCAGTTCTTC

d_gene: TRBD2
j_gene: TRBJ2-7
v_gene: TRBV9
abundance: few
CDR3aa: CASSGGTSGSYEQYF
CDR3nt: TGTGCCAGCAGCGGGGGGACTAGCGGGAGCTACGAGCAGTACTTC

d_gene: .
j_gene: TRBJ2-7
v_gene: TRBV18
abundance: .
CDR3aa: CASSPGHSYEQYF
CDR3nt: TGTGCCAGCTCACCCGGGCACTCCTACGAGCAGTACTTC

d_gene: TRBD1
j_gene: TRBJ1-6
v_gene: TRBV5-1
abundance: once
CDR3aa: CASSPGTENSPLHF
CDR3nt: TGCGCCAGCAGCCCCGGGACAGAAAATTCACCCCTCCACTTT

d_gene: TRBD1
j_gene: TRBJ1-2
v_gene: TRBV28
abundance: .
CDR3aa: CASRRPTGEGYGYTF
CDR3nt: TGTGCCAGCAGACGCCCTACAGGGGAAGGCTATGGCTACACCTTC

d_gene: TRBD1
j_gene: TRBJ2-1
v_gene: TRBV30
abundance: .
CDR3aa: CAWSSGQEFMGQFF
CDR3nt: TGTGCCTGGAGTTCAGGACAGGAGTTCATGGGGCAGTTCTTC

d_gene: TRBD1
j_gene: TRBJ1-1
v_gene: TRBV7-2
abundance: few
CDR3aa: CASSLGTGRVTEAFF
CDR3nt: TGTGCCAGCAGCTTAGGGACAGGGAGGGTCACTGAAGCTTTCTTT

d_gene: TRBD2
j_gene: TRBJ2-1
v_gene: TRBV3-1/TRBV3-2
abundance: .
CDR3aa: CASSKGLAGYNEQFF
CDR3nt: TGTGCCAGCAGTAAGGGACTAGCGGGCTACAATGAGCAGTTCTTC

d_gene: TRBD1
j_gene: TRBJ2-5
v_gene: TRBV18
abundance: .
CDR3aa: CASSPIRNRGQETQYF
CDR3nt: TGTGCCAGCTCACCCATTCGTAACAGGGGGCAAGAGACCCAGTACTTC

d_gene: .
j_gene: TRBJ1-1
v_gene: TRBV9
abundance: .
CDR3aa: CASSGGLAEAFF
CDR3nt: TGTGCCAGCAGCGGAGGATTGGCTGAAGCTTTCTTT

d_gene: TRBD1
j_gene: TRBJ1-4
v_gene: TRBV6-5
abundance: .
CDR3aa: CASRSLDRAREKLFF
CDR3nt: TGTGCCAGCAGATCACTAGACAGGGCGAGGGAAAAACTGTTTTTT

d_gene: .
j_gene: TRBJ2-1
v_gene: TRBV9
abundance: .
CDR3aa: CASSVANGGNEQFF
CDR3nt: TGTGCCAGCAGCGTAGCTAACGGGGGCAATGAGCAGTTCTTC

d_gene: TRBD1
j_gene: TRBJ2-7
v_gene: TRBV15
abundance: once
CDR3aa: CATSRDRGPYEQYF
CDR3nt: TGTGCCACCAGTCGGGACAGGGGGCCCTACGAGCAGTACTTC

d_gene: .
j_gene: TRBJ1-6
v_gene: TRBV12-3/TRBV12-4
abundance: .
CDR3aa: CASSGNGSPLHF
CDR3nt: TGTGCCAGCAGTGGGAACGGGTCACCCCTCCACTTT

d_gene: .
j_gene: TRBJ2-7
v_gene: TRBV5-6
abundance: .
CDR3aa: CASSLWSQQTTYEQYF
CDR3nt: TGTGCCAGCAGCTTGTGGAGTCAGCAAACCACCTACGAGCAGTACTTC

d_gene: .
j_gene: TRBJ2-7
v_gene: TRBV5-8
abundance: .
CDR3aa: CASSLLSEQYF
CDR3nt: TGTGCCAGCAGCTTGTTAAGCGAGCAGTACTTC

d_gene: .
j_gene: TRBJ2-1
v_gene: TRBV7-3
abundance: .
CDR3aa: CASSSEDTTYNEQFF
CDR3nt: TGTGCCAGCAGCTCTGAGGACACTACCTACAATGAGCAGTTCTTC

d_gene: TRBD1
j_gene: TRBJ1-4
v_gene: TRBV5-1
abundance: .
CDR3aa: CASSYGTAATNEKLFF
CDR3nt: TGCGCCAGCAGCTACGGGACAGCAGCAACTAATGAAAAACTGTTTTTT

d_gene: TRBD2
j_gene: TRBJ2-3
v_gene: TRBV7-9
abundance: .
CDR3aa: CASSFIAGGPTDTQYF
CDR3nt: TGTGCCAGCAGCTTTATTGCGGGAGGGCCTACAGATACGCAGTATTTT

d_gene: .
j_gene: TRBJ2-7
v_gene: TRBV7-2
abundance: .
CDR3aa: CASSFRSGTGGEQYF
CDR3nt: TGTGCCAGCAGCTTCAGGTCGGGTACCGGAGGAGAGCAGTACTTC

d_gene: .
j_gene: TRBJ2-3
v_gene: TRBV15
abundance: .
CDR3aa: CATSRDFTETQYF
CDR3nt: TGTGCCACCAGCAGAGATTTTACCGAGACGCAGTATTTT

d_gene: .
j_gene: TRBJ2-5
v_gene: TRBV7-3
abundance: .
CDR3aa: CASSLLRNQETQYF
CDR3nt: TGTGCCAGCAGCTTATTACGGAACCAAGAGACCCAGTACTTC

d_gene: TRBD1
j_gene: TRBJ1-4
v_gene: TRBV5-1
abundance: .
CDR3aa: CASSLDRGGEKLFF
CDR3nt: TGCGCCAGCAGCCTGGACAGGGGAGGGGAAAAACTGTTTTTT

d_gene: TRBD2
j_gene: TRBJ2-5
v_gene: TRBV27
abundance: .
CDR3aa: CASSLSGGGQYF
CDR3nt: TGTGCCAGCAGTTTATCGGGGGGGGGCCAGTACTTC

d_gene: TRBD1
j_gene: TRBJ1-4
v_gene: TRBV28
abundance: .
CDR3aa: CASRSWGQGYREKLFF
CDR3nt: TGTGCCAGCAGAAGTTGGGGACAGGGGTATCGCGAAAAACTGTTTTTT

d_gene: TRBD1
j_gene: TRBJ1-4
v_gene: TRBV4-1
abundance: .
CDR3aa: CASTLDRGDEKLFF
CDR3nt: TGCGCCAGCACCCTGGACAGGGGGGATGAAAAACTGTTTTTT

d_gene: .
j_gene: TRBJ2-5
v_gene: TRBV7-9
abundance: .
CDR3aa: CASSLDVGKTQYF
CDR3nt: TGTGCCAGCAGCTTAGATGTTGGGAAGACCCAGTACTTC

d_gene: TRBD2
j_gene: TRBJ2-3
v_gene: TRBV10-3
abundance: .
CDR3aa: CAISAGGRADTQYF
CDR3nt: TGTGCCATCAGCGCGGGGGGCCGGGCTGATACGCAGTATTTT

d_gene: TRBD1
j_gene: TRBJ2-2
v_gene: TRBV4-3
abundance: .
CDR3aa: CASSQGQGDTGELFF
CDR3nt: TGCGCCAGCAGCCAGGGACAGGGAGACACCGGGGAGCTGTTTTTT

d_gene: .
j_gene: TRBJ2-1
v_gene: TRBV9
abundance: .
CDR3aa: CASSVYGNEQFF
CDR3nt: TGTGCCAGCAGCGTATATGGGAATGAGCAGTTCTTC

d_gene: TRBD1
j_gene: TRBJ2-1
v_gene: TRBV7-3
abundance: .
CDR3aa: CASSLSGTVKHNEQFF
CDR3nt: TGTGCCAGCAGCTTATCAGGGACAGTAAAACACAATGAGCAGTTCTTC

d_gene: .
j_gene: TRBJ2-1
v_gene: TRBV4-3
abundance: .
CDR3aa: CASSQDTGRDNEQFF
CDR3nt: TGCGCCAGCAGCCAAGACACGGGGCGCGACAATGAGCAGTTCTTC

d_gene: .
j_gene: TRBJ1-3
v_gene: TRBV28
abundance: .
CDR3aa: CASSFAFSGNTIYF
CDR3nt: TGTGCCAGCAGTTTTGCATTCTCTGGAAACACCATATATTTT

d_gene: TRBD1
j_gene: TRBJ1-2
v_gene: TRBV6-4
abundance: .
CDR3aa: CASREDRKHDGYTF
CDR3nt: TGTGCCAGCAGAGAGGACAGGAAACATGATGGCTACACCTTC

d_gene: TRBD1
j_gene: TRBJ1-6
v_gene: TRBV5-4
abundance: .
CDR3aa: CASSGQGVDNSPLHF
CDR3nt: TGTGCCAGCAGCGGACAGGGGGTAGATAATTCACCCCTCCACTTT

d_gene: TRBD1
j_gene: TRBJ2-2
v_gene: TRBV7-3
abundance: .
CDR3aa: CASSLTEDRGWFDTGELFF
CDR3nt: TGTGCCAGCAGCTTAACCGAGGACAGGGGTTGGTTTGACACCGGGGAGCTGTTTTTT

d_gene: .
j_gene: TRBJ1-4
v_gene: TRBV19
abundance: .
CDR3aa: CASSPGAGAEKLFF
CDR3nt: TGTGCCAGTAGTCCCGGGGCAGGGGCTGAAAAACTGTTTTTT

d_gene: .
j_gene: TRBJ1-6
v_gene: TRBV6-1
abundance: .
CDR3aa: CASSVGRGTSYNSPLHF
CDR3nt: TGTGCCAGCAGTGTTGGCAGGGGTACGTCCTATAATTCACCCCTCCACTTT

d_gene: .
j_gene: TRBJ1-1
v_gene: TRBV11-3
abundance: .
CDR3aa: CASSPGRGNTEAFF
CDR3nt: TGTGCCAGCAGCCCGGGGAGGGGGAACACTGAAGCTTTCTTT

d_gene: .
j_gene: TRBJ2-7
v_gene: TRBV18
abundance: .
CDR3aa: CASSLYRQGGDEQYF
CDR3nt: TGTGCCAGCTCACTTTATCGACAGGGAGGGGACGAGCAGTACTTC

d_gene: TRBD1
j_gene: TRBJ1-5
v_gene: TRBV18
abundance: .
CDR3aa: CASSPSGGNQPQHF
CDR3nt: TGTGCCAGCTCACCGTCAGGGGGGAATCAGCCCCAGCATTTT

d_gene: .
j_gene: TRBJ1-1
v_gene: TRBV7-7
abundance: few
CDR3aa: CASSLEVNTEAFF
CDR3nt: TGTGCTAGCAGCTTAGAAGTTAACACTGAAGCTTTCTTT

d_gene: TRBD1
j_gene: TRBJ1-1
v_gene: TRBV6-5
abundance: once
CDR3aa: CASSRGQENTEAFF
CDR3nt: TGTGCCAGCAGTCGGGGACAGGAGAACACTGAAGCTTTCTTT

d_gene: .
j_gene: TRBJ1-1
v_gene: TRBV5-4
abundance: .
CDR3aa: CASSRTAVGNTEAFF
CDR3nt: TGTGCCAGCAGCAGAACTGCTGTAGGGAACACTGAAGCTTTCTTT

d_gene: TRBD1
j_gene: TRBJ2-3
v_gene: TRBV4-3
abundance: .
CDR3aa: CASSLGTGTSTDTQYF
CDR3nt: TGCGCCAGCAGCCTGGGGACAGGGACAAGCACAGATACGCAGTATTTT

d_gene: TRBD1
j_gene: TRBJ2-7
v_gene: TRBV5-1
abundance: .
CDR3aa: CASSPTWDRVHEQYF
CDR3nt: TGCGCCAGCAGCCCGACTTGGGACAGGGTCCACGAGCAGTACTTC

d_gene: .
j_gene: TRBJ1-5
v_gene: TRBV30
abundance: .
CDR3aa: CAWSSSGPQPQHF
CDR3nt: TGTGCCTGGAGTTCTTCGGGGCCTCAGCCCCAGCATTTT

d_gene: .
j_gene: TRBJ2-7
v_gene: TRBV30
abundance: .
CDR3aa: CAWNQGTDYEQYF
CDR3nt: TGTGCCTGGAATCAAGGGACTGACTACGAGCAGTACTTC

d_gene: TRBD1
j_gene: TRBJ1-1
v_gene: TRBV10-1
abundance: .
CDR3aa: CASREDRVANTEAFF
CDR3nt: TGCGCCAGCAGGGAGGACAGGGTCGCAAACACTGAAGCTTTCTTT

d_gene: .
j_gene: TRBJ2-3
v_gene: TRBV20-1
abundance: .
CDR3aa: CSAIPADTQYF
CDR3nt: TGCAGTGCTATCCCCGCAGATACGCAGTATTTT

d_gene: TRBD1
j_gene: TRBJ1-5
v_gene: TRBV6-6
abundance: .
CDR3aa: CASRRDPGTGTDQPQHF
CDR3nt: TGTGCCAGCAGGCGAGACCCCGGGACAGGGACGGACCAGCCCCAGCATTTT

d_gene: .
j_gene: TRBJ1-3
v_gene: TRBV6-5
abundance: .
CDR3aa: CASSYSGISGNTIYF
CDR3nt: TGTGCCAGCAGTTACTCGGGGATCTCTGGAAACACCATATATTTT